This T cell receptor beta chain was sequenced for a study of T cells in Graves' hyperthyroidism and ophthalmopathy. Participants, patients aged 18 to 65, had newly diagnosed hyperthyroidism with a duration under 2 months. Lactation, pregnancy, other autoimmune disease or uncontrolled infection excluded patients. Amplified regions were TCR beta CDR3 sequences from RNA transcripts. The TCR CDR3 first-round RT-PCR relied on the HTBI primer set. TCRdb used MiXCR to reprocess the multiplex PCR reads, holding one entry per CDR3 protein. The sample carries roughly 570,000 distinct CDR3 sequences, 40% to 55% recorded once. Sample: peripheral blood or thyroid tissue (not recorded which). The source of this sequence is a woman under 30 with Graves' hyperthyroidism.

The CDR3 spells CASSLLAGVHNEKLFF. CDR3 sequence (DNA): TGCGCCAGCAGCCTGCTAGCGGGAGTTCACAATGAAAAACTGTTTTTT. The J gene is TRBJ1-4, the V gene TRBV5-1; D gene uncertain. CDR1 is SGHRS, CDR2 YFSETQ, per germline. The ends were cut back, 4 bases at V and 5 bases at J, with 18 bases in the middle. The CDR3 consists of 16 residues. The variable domain in full, completed from reference TRBV5-1 and TRBJ1-4, reads KAGVTQTPRYLIKTRGQQVTLSCSPISGHRSVSWYQQTPGQGLQFLFEYFSETQRNKGNFPGRFSGRQFSNSRSEMNVSTLELGDSALYLCASSLLAGVHNEKLFFGSGTQLSVL.